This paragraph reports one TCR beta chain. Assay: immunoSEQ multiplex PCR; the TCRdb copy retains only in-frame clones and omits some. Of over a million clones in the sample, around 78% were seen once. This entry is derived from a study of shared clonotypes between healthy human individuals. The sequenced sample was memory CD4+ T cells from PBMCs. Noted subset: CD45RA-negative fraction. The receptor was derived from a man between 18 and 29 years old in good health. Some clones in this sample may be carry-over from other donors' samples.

CDR3 nucleotides: TGTGCCAGCAGGAATGAGGGGACTAGCGGGCGCTACAATGAGCAGTTCTTC. It is translated as CASRNEGTSGRYNEQFF. This chain connects TRBV28 to TRBJ2-1; 12 nucleotides match TRBD2. The length of the CDR3 is 17 residues. The ends lost 6 bases at V and 3 bases at J; junction bases unmatched: 9. The germline V gene encodes CDR1 MDHEN and CDR2 SYDVKM.